This TCR beta chain was profiled in a study of T cells in tuberculosis. Time point in this sample: new active TB diagnosis, blood taken before or within 7 days of starting treatment. Active tuberculosis patients were new diagnoses, HIV-seronegative, South African, and aged 18 years or older. J gave up 7 bases and V 5 bases, and 17 bases lay outside the gene matches. The CDR3 totals 17 residues. Germline lookup yields CDR1 SGHNT and CDR2 YYREEE (reference sequence). Only one count was recorded for this clone. Its specificity is not known. Study-wide results and limits: Cases with active tuberculosis were adults, while controls were adolescents.

Only in-frame clones appear in the TCRdb table, and some are missing; sequencing was by immunoSEQ multiplex PCR. The sample comprises about 30,000 clones, around 90% of which are singletons, and approximately 2.3% rests with the top ten. V is TRBV5-4 and J is TRBJ1-2; 10 bases fit TRBD1. Sequences were derived from PBMCs, sampled at tuberculosis diagnosis. This TCR came from an adult with tuberculosis. The CDR3, as DNA: TGTGCCAGCAGAGCCTCCTTGGTGAGACAGGGGGCGATTGGCTACACCTTC. Residues: CASRASLVRQGAIGYTF.